Following are 28 T cell receptor beta chains from one sample sequenced in a study of blood T cell repertoires in COVID-19. TCRdb's copy holds only in-frame clones and misses some; the assay was immunoSEQ multiplex PCR. In the table there are around 95,000 clones, more than 85% of which are singletons. Sequenced sample: peripheral blood. All receptors come from a man aged 50-60 years with active COVID-19.

The chain combines TRBV29-1 with TRBJ2-1; 12 positions match TRBD2. The CDR3 has 13 residues. In germline, CDR1 is SQVTM, CDR2 ANQGSEA. The trim removed 5 bases at V and 9 bases at J, leaving 5 bases unmatched. The DNA for the CDR3 is TGCAGCGTTCGACTAGCGGGAGACGGTGAGCAGTTCTTC. Protein product: CSVRLAGDGEQFF.

J is TRBJ2-2 and V is TRBV28; 9 bases agree with TRBD2. This CDR3 is built from 15 residues. Trimming cost V 8 bases and J 4 bases; bases outside gene matches: 8. Germline CDR1 reads MDHEN; CDR2 reads SYDVKM. In DNA form, the CDR3 reads TGTGCCAGCGGCCTTAGCGGGAGCGGCACCGGGGAGCTGTTTTTT. Its translation is CASGLSGSGTGELFF.

V usage is TRBV10-3 and J usage is TRBJ2-7, with D hard to call. Germline V gene sequence: CDR1 ENHRY, CDR2 SYGVKD. This CDR3 is built from 13 residues. Trimming shortened V by 0 bases and J by 3 bases, and 6 bases separated the two germline ends. The CDR3 sequence: CAISESTVYEQYV. In DNA form, the CDR3 reads TGTGCCATCAGTGAGTCAACGGTCTACGAGCAGTACGTC.

This chain joins TRBV29-1 and TRBJ2-1, with unresolved D. Germline V gives CDR1 SQVTM, CDR2 ANQGSEA. Trimming stripped 5 bases from V and 9 bases from J, with 11 bases between. The CDR3 loop spans 11 amino acids. The CDR3 loop reads CSVLPAREQFF. CDR3 sequence (DNA): TGCAGCGTTCTCCCCGCGCGTGAGCAGTTCTTC.

The chain recombines TRBV5-1 with TRBJ2-5, with D hard to call. The V end lost 1 base, the J end lost 4 bases, and 11 bases lay between the germline ends. CDR3 length: 14 residues. From germline, CDR1 is SGHRS and CDR2 YFSETQ. CDR3 in amino acids: CASSLLYLAETQYF. CDR3 sequence (DNA): TGCGCCAGCAGCTTGCTCTACCTCGCAGAGACCCAGTACTTC. The full variable domain, with the rest looked up from reference TRBV5-1 and TRBJ2-5, is KAGVTQTPRYLIKTRGQQVTLSCSPISGHRSVSWYQQTPGQGLQFLFEYFSETQRNKGNFPGRFSGRQFSNSRSEMNVSTLELGDSALYLCASSLLYLAETQYFGPGTRLLVL.

V gene TRBV7-9 combines with J gene TRBJ1-1, with TRBD1 identical over 7 bases. From germline, CDR1 is SEHNR and CDR2 FQNEAQ (reference sequence). CDR3 length: 14 amino acids. V lost 4 bases, J lost 2 bases, and 4 bases stayed unmatched. The CDR3 region is CASSSRDSNTEAFF. DNA of the CDR3: TGTGCCAGCAGCTCGCGGGACAGCAACACTGAAGCTTTCTTT.

This clone was detected once. The sample carries other DNA sequences with the same CDR3. The V call is TRBV6-1, the J call TRBJ1-5; TRBD1 is a possible D gene (5 bases). The V gene lost 3 bases and the J gene lost 3 bases, with 6 bases spanning the gap. The CDR3 contains 13 residues. Germline loops: CDR1 MNHNS, CDR2 SASEGT. CDR3 nucleotides: TGTGCCAGCAGTGACAGGGACAATCAGCCCCAGCATTTT. The encoded protein is CASSDRDNQPQHF.

The rearrangement joins TRBV14 to TRBJ2-7; possible D gene TRBD2, 6 bases. This CDR3 has 14 residues. V was shortened by 2 bases and J by 3 bases, with 11 bases between the two germline ends. Per germline, CDR1 SGHDN and CDR2 FVKESK. The CDR3 loop reads CASSQTRGYYEQYF. CDR3 coding DNA: TGTGCCAGCAGCCAAACACGGGGGTACTACGAGCAGTACTTC.

This CDR3 reads CAIRASGTSETQYF. Here the CDR3 DNA reads TGTGCCATCCGGGCAAGCGGGACTTCGGAGACCCAGTACTTC. J is TRBJ2-5 and V is TRBV3-1 (or the pseudogene TRBV3-2), with 7 bases lining up with TRBD2. The CDR3 runs to 14 residues. V was pared by 10 bases and J by 5 bases, with 13 bases of the junction left unmatched. From germline, CDR1 is LGHDT and CDR2 YNNKEL (reference sequence).

The CDR3 protein is CASRLGPYNEQFF. The CDR3 bases are TGTGCCAGCAGGCTGGGCCCCTACAATGAGCAGTTCTTC. J is TRBJ2-1 and V is TRBV2; unclear D gene. CDR1 is SNHLY, CDR2 FYNNEI, per germline. V lost 6 bases to trimming and J lost 2 bases, with 8 bases between them. This CDR3 has 13 amino acids. The whole variable domain, filled in from reference TRBV2 and TRBJ2-1, reads EPEVTQTPSHQVTQMGQEVILRCVPISNHLYFYWYRQILGQKVEFLVSFYNNEISEKSEIFDDQFSVERPDGSNFTLKIRSTKLEDSAMYFCASRLGPYNEQFFGPGTRLTVL.

In its sample, this clone was seen once. This sequence joins TRBV27 and TRBJ2-2; D gene uncertain. The CDR3 is 14 residues long. With 8 bases removed from V and 5 bases from J, the gap between germline ends came to 15 bases. Germline V gene data show CDR1 as MNHEY and CDR2 as SMNVEV (reference sequence). CDR3 in amino acids: CASRSGRRTGELFF. The CDR3 coding sequence is TGTGCCAGCCGTTCGGGTCGCCGGACCGGGGAGCTGTTTTTT.

The rearrangement uses TRBV3-1 (or the pseudogene TRBV3-2) and TRBJ1-2, with D unclear. V lost 1 base and J lost 2, with 8 bases in between. Germline V gene sequence: CDR1 LGHDT, CDR2 YNNKEL (reference sequence). The CDR3 sequence is 14 residues long. The CDR3 protein is CASSQVGANYGYTF. DNA for the CDR3: TGTGCCAGCAGCCAAGTCGGTGCAAACTATGGCTACACCTTC.

This chain connects TRBV9 to TRBJ2-7; 7 bases agree with TRBD1. The CDR3 consists of 16 residues. The J segment lost 2 bases and the V segment lost 0 bases, leaving 8 bases of the junction unmatched. Looked up from germline, CDR1 is SGDLS and CDR2 is YYNGEE. CDR3 in DNA: TGTGCCAGCAGCGTAGATGCAGGACAGGCCACCTACGAGCAGTACTTC. Translated: CASSVDAGQATYEQYF.

The V gene is TRBV19, the J gene TRBJ1-1, with unresolved D. This CDR3 is 12 amino acids long. Trimming removed 5 bases from V and 2 bases from J, with 6 bases in between. Germline loops: CDR1 LNHDA, CDR2 SQIVND (reference sequence). The chain's CDR3 is CASSFLNTEAFF. CDR3 bases: TGTGCCAGTAGTTTCCTAAACACTGAAGCTTTCTTT. The full variable domain, completed using reference TRBV19 and TRBJ1-1, is DGGITQSPKYLFRKEGQNVTLSCEQNLNHDAMYWYRQDPGQGLRLIYYSQIVNDFQKGDIAEGYSVSREKKESFPLTVTSAQKNPTAFYLCASSFLNTEAFFGQGTRLTVV.

This rearrangement joins TRBV11-2 to TRBJ2-2; D is possibly TRBD2 (5 bases). V lost 5 bases and J 4 bases, leaving 14 bases between the germline ends. CDR3 length: 15 amino acids. CDR1 SGHAT and CDR2 FQNNGV come from the germline V gene. The CDR3 sequence is CASSIFGLITGELFF. For the CDR3, the DNA is TGTGCCAGCAGCATTTTCGGACTGATCACCGGGGAGCTGTTTTTT. Full variable domain (outside the CDR3, taken from reference TRBV11-2 and TRBJ2-2): EAGVAQSPRYKIIEKRQSVAFWCNPISGHATLYWYQQILGQGPKLLIQFQNNGVVDDSQLPKDRFSAERLKGVDSTLKIQPAKLEDSAVYLCASSIFGLITGELFFGEGSRLTVL.

The gene calls are TRBV4-1 and TRBJ2-1; D might be TRBD2 (5 bases). This CDR3 region has 15 residues. Trimming stripped 1 base from V and 6 bases from J, with 13 bases between. CDR1 is MGHRA, CDR2 YSYEKL, per germline. The CDR3 DNA is TGCGCCAGCAGCCAAGTGGGTTCTAGCTTCAATGAGCAGTTCTTC. The encoded protein is CASSQVGSSFNEQFF.

The chain uses TRBV6-5 and TRBJ1-1; D not certain. This CDR3 spans 15 amino acids. The germline V gene encodes CDR1 MNHEY and CDR2 SVGAGI. Trimming pared 0 bases from V and 0 bases from J, leaving 8 bases between. CDR3 sequence reads: CASSYSSVMNTEAFF. CDR3 coding DNA: TGTGCCAGCAGTTACTCTTCAGTTATGAACACTGAAGCTTTCTTT.

The genes are TRBV7-2 and TRBJ2-4, with TRBD1 as a possible D gene (5 bases). The CDR3 has 15 amino acids. CDR1 is SGHTA and CDR2 is FQGNSA in the germline V gene. V lost 1 base to trimming and J lost 2 bases, with 9 bases between them. The CDR3 DNA is TGTGCCAGCAGCTTAGTGTCAGGGACCAAAAACATTCAGTACTTC. Residues: CASSLVSGTKNIQYF.

The J gene is TRBJ2-3, the V gene TRBV19; possible D gene TRBD1, 6 bases. The CDR3 length is 16 residues. Between the trimmed V and J ends, which lost 3 bases and 2 bases, there was a span of 15 bases. Germline lookup yields CDR1 LNHDA and CDR2 SQIVND (reference sequence). CDR3 amino acids: CASSIRGQGNTDTQYF. Here the CDR3 DNA reads TGTGCCAGTAGTATCCGGGGCCAGGGGAACACAGATACGCAGTATTTT.

The chain employs TRBV5-6 and TRBJ2-3; TRBD2 matches 9 bases. CDR1 SGHDT and CDR2 YYEEEE come from the germline V gene. V dropped 1 base and J dropped 0; count of bases not matched to a gene: 3. The CDR3 has 16 residues. The CDR3 here is CASSLRAGGSTDTQYF. Written as DNA, the CDR3 is TGTGCCAGCAGCTTGAGGGCGGGAGGGAGCACAGATACGCAGTATTTT.

The J gene is TRBJ1-1, the V gene TRBV6-1, with D perhaps TRBD1 (5 bases). This CDR3 contains 17 residues. The V and J ends lost 3 bases and 0 bases respectively, with 17 bases between them. Germline V lookup: CDR1 MNHNS, CDR2 SASEGT. Here the CDR3 DNA reads TGTGCCAGCAGTGATAGTGGGCAGGGCCGAGTGAACACTGAAGCTTTCTTT. It encodes CASSDSGQGRVNTEAFF.

This chain connects TRBV6-5 to TRBJ2-1; weak D call: TRBD2 (6 bases). The V end was cut by 5 bases, the J end by 5 bases, with 13 bases between. This CDR3 is built from 14 residues. Germline CDR1 MNHEY, CDR2 SVGAGI. The DNA for the CDR3 is TGTGCCAGCAGTCACGGGAGTTCCCACAATGAGCAGTTCTTC. It translates to CASSHGSSHNEQFF.

V usage is TRBV14 and J usage is TRBJ2-1; 9 bases fit TRBD2. Germline CDR1 reads SGHDN; CDR2 reads FVKESK. The V and J ends lost 1 base and 4 bases, in that order; junction bases with no gene match: 2. The length of the CDR3 is 15 residues. Here the CDR3 DNA reads TGTGCCAGCAGCCAAGGGACTAGCGAATACAATGAGCAGTTCTTC. This translates into CASSQGTSEYNEQFF.

The chain uses TRBV24-1 and TRBJ2-7, with D possibly being TRBD1 (6 bases). The CDR3 contains 16 residues. From germline, CDR1 is KGHDR and CDR2 SFDVKD. V was shortened by 0 bases and J by 3 bases, with 14 bases between the two germline ends. CDR3 loop: CATSDLPGEMFYEQYF. CDR3 in DNA: TGTGCCACCAGTGATTTGCCAGGGGAGATGTTCTACGAGCAGTACTTC.

A few counts support this clone. The rearrangement uses TRBV28 and TRBJ1-6; no definite D call. CDR1 MDHEN and CDR2 SYDVKM come from the germline V gene. The CDR3 is 12 amino acids. Trimming left V 2 bases short and J 7 bases short, with 3 bases between. The CDR3 sequence is CASSLTNSPLHF. In nucleotides, the CDR3 is TGTGCCAGCAGTTTAACAAATTCACCCCTCCACTTT.

This chain links TRBV28 with TRBJ1-5, with D perhaps TRBD1 (5 bases). This CDR3 has 15 amino acids. V was clipped by 7 bases and J by 7 bases, with 20 bases between them. Germline CDR1 and CDR2: MDHEN and SYDVKM. The CDR3 DNA is TGTGCCAGCATCTCAATGGGGCAGGGTCGACAGCCCCAGCATTTT. This sequence encodes CASISMGQGRQPQHF.

The chain is built from TRBV25-1 and TRBJ2-3; D uncertain. Germline lookup yields CDR1 MGHDK and CDR2 SYGVNS. V was shortened by 2 bases and J by 7 bases, with 4 bases between the two germline ends. The CDR3 totals 11 residues. As DNA, the CDR3 is TGTGCCAGCAGTGAACTATATACGCAGTATTTT. This sequence encodes CASSELYTQYF.

This clone was detected ten times or more. This sequence joins TRBV7-9 and TRBJ2-1; 9 nucleotides line up with TRBD2. Trimming removed 10 bases from V and 6 bases from J; junction bases left unmatched: 16. The CDR3 is made up of 16 amino acids. The germline V gene encodes CDR1 SEHNR and CDR2 FQNEAQ (reference sequence). In DNA form, the CDR3 reads TGTGCCACCTACCGTAGGGGGGCGGGAGGGCCCAATGAGCAGTTCTTC. Its protein product is CATYRRGAGGPNEQFF.